One sample yielded the 21 T cell receptor beta chains listed below, sequenced in a study of blood T cell repertoires in COVID-19 (dated by TCRdb to 2018 to 2021). The method behind the library was the immunoSEQ multiplex PCR assay. TCRdb limited this immuneACCESS table to in-frame rearrangements with V and J called. A share of clones is missing; checked studies link under half to unresolved V genes, and the rest is unexplained. The sample has more than 85,000 clones on record, 80% to 90% of them singletons. The ten largest clones capture 2% to 3% of the sample. The material sequenced was PBMCs or T cells enriched from blood (not recorded which). The receptors here all came from a woman in her forties or fifties who had recovered from COVID-19.

This chain links TRBV19 with TRBJ1-2; 8 nucleotides agree with TRBD1. CDR1 and CDR2 (germline): LNHDA, SQIVND (reference sequence). V shed 5 bases, J shed 7 bases, and the junction held 6 bases outside the gene matches. This CDR3 spans 13 amino acids. CDR3 sequence (DNA): TGTGCCAGTAGTGCAGACAGGGGTCGTGGCTACACCTTC. Amino acids: CASSADRGRGYTF.

J is TRBJ2-5 and V is TRBV6-5, with D maybe TRBD1 (6 bases). Trimming removed 7 bases from V and 6 bases from J, with 21 bases in between. This CDR3 has 15 amino acids. CDR1 is MNHEY, CDR2 SVGAGI, per germline. CDR3 sequence reads: CASTQGSGGSKTQYF. The CDR3 bases are TGTGCCAGCACGCAGGGGAGTGGGGGCAGCAAGACCCAGTACTTC.

As regards this clone: Other DNA sequences of this sample code for an identical CDR3. The CDR3 loop is CASSLGGGDEKLFF. CDR3 bases: TGTGCCAGCAGCTTAGGAGGGGGGGATGAAAAACTGTTTTTT. The J gene is TRBJ1-4, the V gene TRBV7-8; maybe TRBD1 (6 bases). The CDR3 length is 14 residues. Germline-derived CDR1 and CDR2 are SGHVS and FQNEAQ. V lost 1 base and J lost 6, with 9 bases in between.

By share, this clone counts as medium-sized (0.01 to 0.1%). J is TRBJ2-1 and V is TRBV4-1; D uncertain. The V and J ends lost 6 bases and 5 bases respectively, with 8 bases between them. The CDR3 has 12 amino acids. CDR1 MGHRA and CDR2 YSYEKL come from the germline V gene. CDR3 sequence reads: CASSPTNNEQFF. CDR3 DNA: TGCGCCAGCAGTCCAACAAACAATGAGCAGTTCTTC.

The chain couples TRBV19 to TRBJ1-5; 8 bases agree with TRBD1. The CDR3 runs 15 residues. V trimming: 7 bases; J trimming: 7 bases; junction bases outside the gene matches: 12. Germline CDR1 is LNHDA and CDR2 is SQIVND (reference sequence). The CDR3 coding sequence is TGTGCCAGTACTAAGGACAGGGCGTTCGTCCAGCCCCAGCATTTT. It yields the protein CASTKDRAFVQPQHF.

The chain employs TRBV16 and TRBJ1-2; D ambiguous. Per the germline V gene, CDR1 is KGHSY and CDR2 is FQNENV. Trimming stripped 0 bases from V and 4 bases from J, with 9 bases between. This CDR3 spans 14 amino acids. CDR3 sequence (DNA): TGTGCCAGCAGCCAATCCAGAGGGCTCTATGGCTACACCTTC. Protein sequence: CASSQSRGLYGYTF.

The rearrangement joins TRBV4-1 to TRBJ2-7; 8 nucleotides line up with TRBD1. Germline CDR1 MGHRA, CDR2 YSYEKL. The CDR3 is made up of 15 amino acids. J gave up 0 bases and V 4 bases, and 5 bases lay outside the gene matches. The CDR3 DNA is TGCGCCAGCAGCCGCGGACAGGGATTCTCCTACGAGCAGTACTTC. It codes for CASSRGQGFSYEQYF.

The CDR3 reads CASSFANSNTEAFF. CDR3 coding DNA: TGTGCCAGCAGTTTTGCCAACAGTAACACTGAAGCTTTCTTT. This chain joins TRBV7-6 and TRBJ1-1, with unresolved D. The germline V and J ends were trimmed by 6 bases and 2 bases, with 13 bases remaining between them. Looked up from germline, CDR1 is SGHVS and CDR2 is FNYEAQ. CDR3 length equals 14 residues.

The chain is built from TRBV5-1 and TRBJ1-1, with a weak D call TRBD1 (6 bases). V lost 7 bases to trimming and J lost 4 bases, with 23 bases between them. The CDR3 runs to 16 residues. Germline CDR1 is SGHRS and CDR2 is YFSETQ. As DNA, the CDR3 is TGCGCCAGCCGTACGTCCAGGGGCAATCGGGCCACTGAAGCTTTCTTT. This translates into CASRTSRGNRATEAFF.

Here the CDR3 DNA reads TGTGCCAGCAGTGGCGGGACAGGGAGGTCCTACGAGCAGTACTTC. It specifies CASSGGTGRSYEQYF. J is TRBJ2-7 and V is TRBV25-1, with 9 positions matching TRBD1. Germline V CDR1 and CDR2: MGHDK, SYGVNS. V shed 4 bases and J 1 base; nucleotides not matched to a gene: 5. The CDR3 sequence is 15 residues long.

The rearrangement joins TRBV18 to TRBJ2-3; possibly TRBD1 for D (5 bases). The CDR3 length is 13 residues. Trimming removed 2 bases at V and 5 bases at J, with 8 bases between. Germline loops: CDR1 KGHSH, CDR2 LQKENI. The CDR3 protein is CASSPDSLDTQYF. The CDR3 DNA is TGTGCCAGCTCACCAGACAGCTTAGATACGCAGTATTTT. The whole variable domain, remainder taken from reference TRBV18 and TRBJ2-3, is NAGVMQNPRHLVRRRGQEARLRCSPMKGHSHVYWYRQLPEEGLKFMVYLQKENIIDESGMPKERFSAEFPKEGPSILRIQQVVRGDSAAYFCASSPDSLDTQYFGPGTRLTVL.

V is TRBV7-9 and J is TRBJ2-7, with D perhaps TRBD1 (6 bases). The ends were cut back, 3 bases at V and 0 bases at J, with 9 bases in the middle. The CDR3 is made up of 14 amino acids. The germline gives CDR1 SEHNR, CDR2 FQNEAQ (reference sequence). CDR3 sequence (DNA): TGTGCCAGCAGCTTTGAGGACAGCTCCTACGAGCAGTACTTC. This codes for CASSFEDSSYEQYF.

The chain links TRBV28 to TRBJ1-1; D gene ambiguous. Between the trimmed V and J ends, which lost 2 bases and 1 base, there was a span of 8 bases. The CDR3 sequence is 14 residues long. Per the germline V gene, CDR1 is MDHEN and CDR2 is SYDVKM. Written as DNA, the CDR3 is TGTGCCAGCAGTTTACCAGGAGGGAACACTGAAGCTTTCTTT. It encodes CASSLPGGNTEAFF.

This sequence joins TRBV12-3 or TRBV12-4 and TRBJ2-1, with D hard to call. This CDR3 is 11 amino acids long. Trimming removed 3 bases at V and 7 bases at J, with 4 bases between. CDR3 in DNA: TGTGCCAGCAGTTTTTCTAATGAGCAGTTCTTC. It encodes CASSFSNEQFF.

The rearrangement joins TRBV27 to TRBJ1-6; D gene unclear. The CDR3 spans 15 residues. V was trimmed by 10 bases and J by 9 bases, leaving 22 bases between them. Germline V gene lookup returns CDR1 MNHEY and CDR2 SMNVEV (reference sequence). CDR3 region: CATRPFVGTGSPLHF. The CDR3 DNA reads TGTGCCACCAGACCGTTCGTCGGCACGGGTTCACCCCTCCACTTT.

The rearrangement uses TRBV2 and TRBJ2-7; D gene unclear. In germline, CDR1 is SNHLY, CDR2 FYNNEI. CDR3 size: 11 residues. V was trimmed by 7 bases and J by 3 bases, leaving 7 bases between them. CDR3 loop: CASMAFYEQYF. DNA of the CDR3: TGTGCCAGCATGGCTTTCTACGAGCAGTACTTC. Together with reference TRBV2 and TRBJ2-7, the CDR3 gives the full variable domain: EPEVTQTPSHQVTQMGQEVILRCVPISNHLYFYWYRQILGQKVEFLVSFYNNEISEKSEIFDDQFSVERPDGSNFTLKIRSTKLEDSAMYFCASMAFYEQYFGPGTRLTVT.

This chain connects TRBV11-2 to TRBJ2-1, with 7 bases fitting TRBD1. With 4 bases clipped from V and 2 bases from J, the junction kept 11 bases outside the gene matches. The germline gives CDR1 SGHAT, CDR2 FQNNGV. The CDR3 has 17 residues. DNA for the CDR3: TGTGCCAGCAGCTCAGCAGGGGGTCGGGTAGCCTACAATGAGCAGTTCTTC. This gives the protein CASSSAGGRVAYNEQFF.

The J gene is TRBJ2-2, the V gene TRBV2, with 7 bases that match TRBD1. This CDR3 region has 15 residues. Germline CDR1 SNHLY, CDR2 FYNNEI. V dropped 5 bases and J dropped 5; count of bases not matched to a gene: 8. The chain's CDR3 is CASSIQGVQTGELFF. CDR3 sequence (DNA): TGTGCCAGCAGTATCCAGGGGGTTCAGACCGGGGAGCTGTTTTTT.

This sequence joins TRBV29-1 and TRBJ2-3, with TRBD2 as a possible D gene (5 bases). The CDR3 consists of 18 residues. The germline gives CDR1 SQVTM, CDR2 ANQGSEA. Trimming shortened V by 3 bases and J by 2 bases, and 24 bases separated the two germline ends. Here the CDR3 reads CSVELGWQARRTTDTQYF. For the CDR3, the DNA is TGCAGCGTTGAGCTCGGATGGCAGGCTCGGAGGACCACAGATACGCAGTATTTT.

Only one count was recorded for this clone. The chain recombines TRBV21-1 with TRBJ2-2; the D call TRBD1 from the table was never checked on the DNA. TRBV21-1 is classified as a pseudogene. This CDR3 contains 15 residues. Here the CDR3 DNA reads TGTGCCAGCAGCAGCACAGGGAATGCTACCGGGGAGCTGTTTTTT. Translation: CASSSTGNATGELFF.

The genes are TRBV6-5 and TRBJ1-6; D call uncertain. Germline CDR1 and CDR2: MNHEY and SVGAGI. Trimming shortened V by 2 bases and J by 9 bases, and 11 bases separated the two germline ends. The CDR3 covers 14 residues. CDR3 residues: CASSYAGNASPLHF. The DNA for the CDR3 is TGTGCCAGCAGTTACGCGGGAAATGCTTCACCCCTCCACTTT.